This passage covers 25 T cell receptor beta chains from one sample sequenced in a study of cytomegalovirus exposure and HLA in healthy donors (dated by TCRdb to 2015 to 2018). Libraries were made using the immunoSEQ multiplex PCR assay. For the multiplex PCR, a mixture combining 60 forward primers for TCR Vbeta segments and 13 reverse primers for TCR Jbeta segments was used. As stored in TCRdb, this immuneACCESS dataset retains in-frame rearrangements with V and J assigned. A fraction of the clones does not appear; measured against another copy, unresolved V genes explain less than half of the discrepancy, and the remainder lacks a known reason. The sample table holds some 150,000 clones, of which about 79% were seen once. The ten largest make up 0.7% to 0.8% of the sample. Source material: PBMCs. These receptors were taken from a female donor in good health and CMV-seronegative.

Comments on this clone: At one end the junction does not follow the germline gene, possibly because of a read error. This CDR3 reads CASSLSGRGLFGANGLTF. CDR3 nucleotides: TGTGCCAGCAGCTTATCGGGGAGGGGCCTCTTTGGGGCCAACGGCCTGACTTTC. V is TRBV7-9 and J is TRBJ2-6; 7 positions match TRBD2. CDR1 and CDR2 (germline): SEHNR, FQNEAQ (reference sequence). The CDR3 length is 18 residues.

The rearrangement joins TRBV4-1 to TRBJ1-4, with 7 bases lining up with TRBD1. CDR1 is MGHRA, CDR2 YSYEKL, per germline. The CDR3 totals 15 residues. The J segment lost 4 bases and the V segment lost 4 bases, leaving 6 bases of the junction unmatched. The CDR3 DNA is TGCGCCAGCAGCCCCTGGGACAGCGATAATGAAAAACTGTTTTTT. This gives the protein CASSPWDSDNEKLFF.

V and J are TRBV29-1 and TRBJ2-1, with 9 bases lining up with TRBD1. The CDR3 runs 15 residues. With V trimmed by 7 bases and J by 1 base, 8 bases remained unmatched. CDR1 SQVTM and CDR2 ANQGSEA come from the germline V gene. DNA of the CDR3: TGCAGCGCCCGCTCCGGGACAGGGTCCTACAATGAGCAGTTCTTC. It translates to CSARSGTGSYNEQFF.

The V call is TRBV28, the J call TRBJ1-5; D not certain. CDR1 is MDHEN, CDR2 SYDVKM, per germline. V lost 2 bases and J lost 0, with 5 bases in between. The CDR3 loop spans 14 amino acids. This CDR3 reads CASSLRGSNQPQHF. DNA of the CDR3: TGTGCCAGCAGTTTAAGAGGTAGCAATCAGCCCCAGCATTTT.

V is TRBV30 and J is TRBJ1-1; 8 bases align to TRBD1. The CDR3 length is 15 residues. Germline loops: CDR1 GTSNPN, CDR2 SVGIG (reference sequence). V was clipped by 3 bases and J by 1 base; unmatched bases: 7. The CDR3 DNA is TGTGCCTGGAGGTACAGGGGGGGTGCGAACACTGAAGCTTTCTTT. Its protein is CAWRYRGGANTEAFF.

This clone has just one count. The chain employs TRBV23-1 and TRBJ2-3; 8 positions match TRBD1. TRBV23-1 is filed as an ORF, its function uncertain. CDR3 length: 17 amino acids. Unmatched junction bases numbered 10, after V lost 2 bases and J lost 3 bases. The CDR3 nucleotides read TGCGCCAGCAGTCAAGGGCAGGGGGCCCGACTAACAGATACGCAGTATTTT. Amino acids: CASSQGQGARLTDTQYF.

The chain carries TRBV5-4 and TRBJ2-3, with 8 positions matching TRBD2. CDR1 is SGHNT, CDR2 YYREEE, per germline (reference sequence). The ends lost 4 bases at V and 2 bases at J; junction bases unmatched: 3. This CDR3 has 14 amino acids. CDR3 bases: TGTGCCAGCAGCCCGGGGGGGCCCACAGATACGCAGTATTTT. Translated: CASSPGGPTDTQYF.

V usage is TRBV4-1 and J usage is TRBJ2-1; 7 nucleotides match TRBD2. The CDR3 extends over 21 amino acids. In germline, CDR1 is MGHRA, CDR2 YSYEKL. V lost 4 bases and J lost 7; bases outside the gene matches: 28. CDR3 region: CASSPWTSSRSSYLRGNEQFF. As DNA, the CDR3 is TGCGCCAGCAGCCCCTGGACTAGTTCGCGTTCCTCGTACCTCCGCGGAAATGAGCAGTTCTTC.

The chain has TRBV12-5 and TRBJ2-5, with 7 bases identical to TRBD1. The V gene end was trimmed by 6 bases and the J gene end by 5 bases; junction bases not matched to a gene: 9. The length of the CDR3 is 14 residues. CDR1 is LGHNT and CDR2 is FRNRAP in the germline V gene. The CDR3 DNA sequence: TGTGCTAGTGGCCCGGCAGGGGGTTGGGAGACCCAGTACTTC. Translation gives CASGPAGGWETQYF.

The chain is built from TRBV6-1 and TRBJ2-7; the D gene is possibly TRBD2 (5 bases). The germline V gene has CDR1 MNHNS and CDR2 SASEGT. The germline V and J ends were trimmed by 6 bases and 2 bases, with 14 bases remaining between them. This CDR3 region has 14 residues. The CDR3 nucleotides are TGTGCCAGCAGCAGTTGGCCCGGGACCTACGAGCAGTACTTC. Its translation is CASSSWPGTYEQYF.

This chain joins TRBV19 and TRBJ2-7, with D perhaps matching TRBD1 (6 bases). Trimming shortened V by 1 base and J by 2 bases, and 15 bases separated the two germline ends. Germline CDR1 LNHDA, CDR2 SQIVND (reference sequence). The CDR3 spans 16 residues. The CDR3 is CASSIALGAQAYEQYF. CDR3 DNA sequence: TGTGCCAGTAGTATAGCTCTGGGGGCGCAAGCCTACGAGCAGTACTTC.

The chain employs TRBV12-5 and TRBJ2-5; 8 bases agree with TRBD2. CDR3 length equals 14 residues. V shed 0 bases and J 5 bases; nucleotides not matched to a gene: 2. Germline CDR1 LGHNT, CDR2 FRNRAP. The DNA for the CDR3 is TGTGCTAGTGGTTTGGTAGGCGGGAGGGAGACCCAGTACTTC. This encodes CASGLVGGRETQYF.

The chain has TRBV28 and TRBJ1-2, with 11 bases matching TRBD1. There are 20 residues in the CDR3. J gave up 0 bases and V 1 base, and 13 bases lay outside the gene matches. The germline gives CDR1 MDHEN, CDR2 SYDVKM. DNA of the CDR3: TGTGCCAGCAGTTTATCCATACGGACAGGGGGCGTACGGACTAACTATGGCTACACCTTC. It specifies CASSLSIRTGGVRTNYGYTF.

The rearrangement joins TRBV7-6 to TRBJ2-2; 10 positions match TRBD2. CDR1 and CDR2 from the germline V gene are SGHVS and FNYEAQ. The J segment lost 5 bases and the V segment lost 5 bases, leaving 8 bases of the junction unmatched. The CDR3 extends over 16 amino acids. The CDR3 reads CASSLHGLAVTGELFF. The DNA for the CDR3 is TGTGCCAGCAGCCTACATGGACTAGCGGTTACCGGGGAGCTGTTTTTT.

A remark on this clone: Other nucleotide sequences in the sample specify the same CDR3. The chain combines TRBV18 with TRBJ2-1; 7 positions match TRBD2. Germline values: CDR1 KGHSH, CDR2 LQKENI. This CDR3 region has 11 residues. The J segment lost 10 bases and the V segment lost 3 bases, leaving 0 bases of the junction unmatched. CDR3 sequence: CASSPGGEQFF. The DNA of the CDR3 is TGTGCCAGCTCACCGGGAGGGGAGCAGTTCTTC.

This sequence joins TRBV20-1 and TRBJ2-1; TRBD2 is a possible D gene (6 bases). The CDR3 is made up of 11 amino acids. Germline CDR1 reads DFQATT; CDR2 reads SNEGSKA (reference sequence). Trimming stripped 5 bases from V and 9 bases from J, with 11 bases between. The CDR3, as DNA: TGCAGTGCTGACCGAGCGGGTGAGCAGTTCTTC. Its translation is CSADRAGEQFF.

CDR3 bases: TGTGCCACCTACAGGAACTATGGCTACACCTTC. Protein product: CATYRNYGYTF. The rearrangement links TRBV19 to TRBJ1-2, with D possibly being TRBD1 (5 bases). Germline V gene sequence: CDR1 LNHDA, CDR2 SQIVND (reference sequence). Trimming stripped 10 bases from V and 2 bases from J, with 8 bases between. The CDR3 runs to 11 residues.

This clone was counted a few times. The V call is TRBV30, the J call TRBJ1-2, with TRBD1 matching over 9 bases. This CDR3 is built from 15 residues. Unmatched junction bases numbered 7, after V lost 5 bases and J lost 0 bases. The germline V gene has CDR1 GTSNPN and CDR2 SVGIG (reference sequence). CDR3 DNA: TGTGCCTGGGCCGGGACAGGGCTGTCTAACTATGGCTACACCTTC. This codes for CAWAGTGLSNYGYTF.

V usage is TRBV7-7 and J usage is TRBJ2-7; D is possibly TRBD1 (6 bases). Trimming stripped 5 bases from V and 1 base from J, with 12 bases between. Germline CDR1 is SSHAT and CDR2 is FNYEAQ (reference sequence). The length of the CDR3 is 14 residues. Here the CDR3 reads CASSPTTGSYEQYF. CDR3 coding DNA: TGTGCCAGCAGCCCTACTACAGGGTCCTACGAGCAGTACTTC.

This clone turned up a few times. The V call is TRBV5-4, the J call TRBJ2-3; 9 bases align to TRBD2. The V segment lost 4 bases and the J segment 4 bases; nucleotides outside the gene matches: 13. This CDR3 region has 17 residues. Germline loops: CDR1 SGHNT, CDR2 YYREEE (reference sequence). CDR3 sequence reads: CASSPPGGREGADTQYF. The DNA for the CDR3 is TGTGCCAGCAGCCCCCCAGGCGGGCGGGAGGGGGCAGATACGCAGTATTTT.

This chain connects TRBV10-3 to TRBJ1-5; TRBD1 might be the D (6 bases). Germline V gene sequence: CDR1 ENHRY, CDR2 SYGVKD. CDR3 size: 14 residues. V gave up 3 bases and J gave up 6 bases, with 12 bases separating them. CDR3 nucleotide sequence: TGTGCCATCAGTGAAGACAGGTCTGGTCAGCCCCAGCATTTT. This codes for CAISEDRSGQPQHF.

Notes on this clone: One end of the junction varies from germline; a read error may be responsible. The V gene is TRBV7-6, the J gene TRBJ2-6; a weak D match, TRBD2 (7 bases). This CDR3 has 15 amino acids. In germline, CDR1 is SGHVS, CDR2 FNYEAQ. The DNA for the CDR3 is TGTGCCAGCAGCAAGGGGGGGCTTGGGGCCAACGGCCTGACTTTC. It specifies CASSKGGLGANGLTF.

This chain links TRBV6-1 with TRBJ2-1; TRBD2 matches 9 bases. CDR1 is MNHNS and CDR2 is SASEGT in the germline V gene. The CDR3 totals 13 residues. V gave up 6 bases and J gave up 14 bases; unmatched junction bases: 11. In DNA, the CDR3 is TGTGCCAGCAGCCCTAGCGGGGTCAACAGGAAGTTCTTC. Amino acids: CASSPSGVNRKFF.

This chain joins TRBV20-1 and TRBJ2-3; D unresolved. V lost 6 bases and J lost 3, with 7 bases in between. From germline, CDR1 is DFQATT and CDR2 SNEGSKA (reference sequence). The length of the CDR3 is 11 residues. The CDR3 here is CSAARTDTQYF. The DNA for the CDR3 is TGCAGTGCCGCTAGAACAGATACGCAGTATTTT.

J is TRBJ2-1 and V is TRBV27; 7 bases align to TRBD1. Trimming took 7 bases from V and 6 from J; bases not matched to a gene: 15. The CDR3 consists of 16 residues. Germline lookup yields CDR1 MNHEY and CDR2 SMNVEV (reference sequence). The CDR3 here is CASKDWGTVAPNEQFF. As DNA, the CDR3 is TGTGCCAGCAAGGATTGGGGGACAGTAGCGCCCAATGAGCAGTTCTTC.